The source of this TCR beta chain is a study of identical twins. General study points: With beta out-of-frame sequences, excess sharing by twins was weaker.

The CDR3 extends over 15 amino acids. From germline, CDR1 is SNHLY and CDR2 FYNNEI. V was cut by 6 bases and J by 8 bases, with 20 bases left in between. Every donor was a healthy Caucasian. A single record per CDR3 protein comes from TCRdb applying MiXCR to the 5' RACE reads. The sample lists 570,000 or so distinct CDR3 sequences, over 8.5% occurring once. This clonotype occurred once. The target antigen is unknown. The sample also formed part of further work on yellow fever vaccine responses in identical twins. As that study records: Twins' vaccine T cell response reportedly gave the appearance of partial convergence and partial personalization.

This receptor was obtained from a woman between 18 and 29 years old in good health. The sample comprised PBMCs. V usage is TRBV2 and J usage is TRBJ2-1; D possibly corresponds to TRBD2 (6 bases). This CDR3 is CASSLGLAAQDEQFF. The CDR3 DNA sequence: TGTGCCAGCAGCCTGGGGTTAGCGGCCCAGGATGAGCAGTTCTTC.